Below, 27 T cell receptor beta chains from the same sample are listed, as sequenced in a study of shared clonotypes between healthy human individuals. This table comes from immunoSEQ multiplex PCR, and its TCRdb copy is limited to in-frame clones, with some not included. The repertoire includes a few million clones, just under 95% of them detected once, and about 1.7% sits in the top ten. Terminally differentiated effector memory CD45RA+ cells were left out of the naive CD8 fraction, which was CD45RO-negative and positively selected for CCR7. Sequencing used naive CD8+ T cells from PBMCs. Receptors were obtained from a man aged 18 to 29 in good health. Some clones in this sample may be carry-over from other donors' samples.

The chain combines TRBV9 with TRBJ2-1, with TRBD2 identical over 7 bases. The CDR3 sequence is 17 residues long. V lost 4 bases and J lost 0; bases outside the gene matches: 10. The germline gives CDR1 SGDLS, CDR2 YYNGEE. CDR3 in amino acids: CASSLDSGLSSYNEQFF. The CDR3 DNA reads TGTGCCAGCAGCTTGGATAGCGGGCTTAGCTCCTACAATGAGCAGTTCTTC.

The V and J genes are TRBV5-6 and TRBJ2-1; weak D call: TRBD2 (5 bases). Trimming took 0 bases from V and 0 from J, leaving 19 bases between them. The germline V gene has CDR1 SGHDT and CDR2 YYEEEE. This CDR3 comprises 19 residues. CDR3 sequence: CASSLDMFVGGHSYNEQFF. The CDR3 DNA follows: TGTGCCAGCAGCTTGGATATGTTTGTTGGCGGGCACTCCTACAATGAGCAGTTCTTC.

A remark on this clone: Other DNA sequences within the sample encode an identical CDR3. This chain joins TRBV27 and TRBJ2-7; D is perhaps TRBD2 (5 bases). The CDR3 totals 13 residues. Trimming stripped 2 bases from V and 2 bases from J, with 7 bases between. In germline, CDR1 is MNHEY, CDR2 SMNVEV (reference sequence). This CDR3 is CASSLDGTYEQYF. Written as DNA, the CDR3 is TGTGCCAGCAGTTTAGACGGGACCTACGAGCAGTACTTC.

This chain uses TRBV28 with TRBJ1-1, with TRBD1 matching over 8 bases. Germline V gene data show CDR1 as MDHEN and CDR2 as SYDVKM. V trimming: 7 bases; J trimming: 6 bases; junction bases outside the gene matches: 10. CDR3 length: 14 residues. CDR3: CASTQDRGQAEAFF. CDR3 nucleotides: TGTGCCAGCACCCAAGACAGGGGTCAGGCTGAAGCTTTCTTT. Filled out from reference TRBV28 and TRBJ1-1, the complete variable domain reads DVKVTQSSRYLVKRTGEKVFLECVQDMDHENMFWYRQDPGLGLRLIYFSYDVKMKEKGDIPEGYSVSREKKERFSLILESASTNQTSMYLCASTQDRGQAEAFFGQGTRLTVV.

As regards this clone: This sample also contains other DNA sequences that code for the same CDR3. The rearrangement links TRBV5-8 to TRBJ2-7; D gene uncertain. V was trimmed by 0 bases and J by 1 base, leaving 5 bases between them. Germline V gene data show CDR1 as SGHTS and CDR2 as YDEGEE. This CDR3 is 13 amino acids long. The CDR3 here is CASSLVGSYEQYF. The DNA of the CDR3 is TGTGCCAGCAGCTTGGTGGGGTCCTACGAGCAGTACTTC.

This chain links TRBV4-2 with TRBJ1-5; D is ambiguous. CDR3 length equals 16 residues. Germline V gene lookup returns CDR1 LGHNA and CDR2 YNFKEQ. Trimming took 3 bases from V and 3 from J, leaving 15 bases between them. This CDR3 reads CASSHRGETDNQPQHF. DNA for the CDR3: TGTGCCAGCAGCCACCGCGGGGAAACAGACAATCAGCCCCAGCATTTT.

The genes are TRBV27 and TRBJ2-1, with D perhaps TRBD2 (6 bases). V shed 1 base and J shed 8 bases, with 18 bases lying between them. The CDR3 contains 16 residues. Germline CDR1 MNHEY, CDR2 SMNVEV (reference sequence). The CDR3: CASSLLSPTGLYEQFF. In DNA form, the CDR3 reads TGTGCCAGCAGTTTATTGTCACCTACGGGACTTTATGAGCAGTTCTTC.

This clone was counted only a few times. The chain joins TRBV15 to TRBJ1-5; D is ambiguous. The germline gives CDR1 LNHNV, CDR2 YYDKDF (reference sequence). CDR3 length: 15 amino acids. The V end was cut by 0 bases, the J end by 0 bases, with 6 bases between. Here the CDR3 DNA reads TGTGCCACCAGCAGAGAATCGTTTAGCAATCAGCCCCAGCATTTT. It codes for CATSRESFSNQPQHF.

Remarks on this clone: Within the sample, other DNA sequences also encode this same CDR3. V gene TRBV5-6 combines with J gene TRBJ2-1; 8 bases map to TRBD2. The CDR3 runs to 15 residues. CDR1 is SGHDT and CDR2 is YYEEEE in the germline V gene. J lost 3 bases, V lost 0 bases, and 2 bases had no gene match. CDR3 sequence: CASSLELAGYNEQFF. CDR3 in DNA: TGTGCCAGCAGCTTGGAGCTAGCGGGCTACAATGAGCAGTTCTTC.

In its sample, this clone was seen once. The V and J genes are TRBV4-3 and TRBJ1-1; the D gene is possibly TRBD1 (5 bases). Trimming stripped 7 bases from V and 0 bases from J, with 15 bases between. Germline V gives CDR1 LGHNA, CDR2 YSLEER. The CDR3 contains 15 residues. The CDR3 sequence is CASTPGSGMNTEAFF. The CDR3 DNA follows: TGCGCCAGCACCCCAGGGTCGGGGATGAACACTGAAGCTTTCTTT.

The CDR3 is CSVTRTSGRADEQFF. The DNA of the CDR3 is TGCAGCGTGACCCGAACTAGCGGGAGGGCGGATGAGCAGTTCTTC. V usage is TRBV29-1 and J usage is TRBJ2-1; 13 bases line up with TRBD2. The CDR3 runs to 15 residues. Germline V gives CDR1 SQVTM, CDR2 ANQGSEA. Trimming removed 6 bases from V and 8 bases from J; junction bases left unmatched: 10.

The chain recombines TRBV10-1 with TRBJ2-7, with 9 bases identical to TRBD1. The junction had 9 bases not matched to a gene; V was cut back by 7 bases and J by 5 bases. Looked up from germline, CDR1 is WNHNN and CDR2 is SYGVQD (reference sequence). The CDR3 has 14 residues. The CDR3 loop reads CASNYRDRDHEQYF. For the CDR3, the DNA is TGCGCCAGCAACTATCGGGACAGGGATCACGAGCAGTACTTC.

With regard to this clone: Other DNA sequences in the sample encode the same CDR3. The chain carries TRBV28 and TRBJ2-7; 9 positions agree with TRBD1. The CDR3 consists of 14 residues. The trim removed 5 bases at V and 2 bases at J, leaving 4 bases unmatched. CDR1 MDHEN and CDR2 SYDVKM come from the germline V gene. DNA for the CDR3: TGTGCCAGCAGTCCAAGGACAGGGGCCTACGAGCAGTACTTC. It translates to CASSPRTGAYEQYF. The full variable domain, rest sourced from reference TRBV28 and TRBJ2-7, is DVKVTQSSRYLVKRTGEKVFLECVQDMDHENMFWYRQDPGLGLRLIYFSYDVKMKEKGDIPEGYSVSREKKERFSLILESASTNQTSMYLCASSPRTGAYEQYFGPGTRLTVT.

This chain links TRBV30 with TRBJ2-3, with a weak D call TRBD1 (6 bases). The CDR3 contains 16 residues. V lost 5 bases, J lost 0 bases, and 18 bases lay in between. Looked up from germline, CDR1 is GTSNPN and CDR2 is SVGIG (reference sequence). The CDR3 DNA reads as TGTGCCTGGTCTGGGGGCCCGAAAGCTAGCACAGATACGCAGTATTTT. This gives the protein CAWSGGPKASTDTQYF.

The gene calls are TRBV27 and TRBJ1-1, with D uncertain. V gave up 8 bases and J gave up 4 bases, with 17 bases separating them. The CDR3 length is 14 residues. In germline, CDR1 is MNHEY, CDR2 SMNVEV (reference sequence). The CDR3: CASGMIARITEAFF. CDR3 sequence (DNA): TGTGCCAGCGGCATGATTGCTCGGATCACTGAAGCTTTCTTT.

The CDR3 protein is CASRRRTGGSNEKLFF. The DNA for the CDR3 is TGCGCCAGCAGACGAAGAACAGGGGGATCTAATGAAAAACTGTTTTTT. The rearrangement uses TRBV4-3 and TRBJ1-4; TRBD1 matches 8 bases. CDR3 length equals 16 residues. Germline V gives CDR1 LGHNA, CDR2 YSLEER. V gave up 6 bases and J gave up 3 bases; unmatched junction bases: 9.

The genes are TRBV5-1 and TRBJ2-3; the D gene is possibly TRBD2 (6 bases). Trimming removed 4 bases at V and 0 bases at J, with 18 bases between. This CDR3 contains 17 residues. Germline CDR1 is SGHRS and CDR2 is YFSETQ. CDR3 nucleotide sequence: TGCGCCAGCAGCCCACCCGGGACTGTGACTAGCACAGATACGCAGTATTTT. Amino acids: CASSPPGTVTSTDTQYF. The variable domain in full, completed from reference TRBV5-1 and TRBJ2-3, reads KAGVTQTPRYLIKTRGQQVTLSCSPISGHRSVSWYQQTPGQGLQFLFEYFSETQRNKGNFPGRFSGRQFSNSRSEMNVSTLELGDSALYLCASSPPGTVTSTDTQYFGPGTRLTVL.

V usage is TRBV5-6 and J usage is TRBJ2-5, with 7 bases identical to TRBD1. Germline V gene sequence: CDR1 SGHDT, CDR2 YYEEEE. The V segment lost 0 bases and the J segment 1 base; nucleotides outside the gene matches: 12. CDR3 length: 18 residues. The CDR3 DNA follows: TGTGCCAGCAGCTTGGCTTTAGGGGGCAGGGTAATCCAAGAGACCCAGTACTTC. Protein sequence: CASSLALGGRVIQETQYF.

This clone was recorded once. The rearrangement links TRBV14 to TRBJ2-2; D gene ambiguous. This CDR3 is built from 16 residues. The germline CDR1 and CDR2 sequences are SGHDN and FVKESK. V was cut by 5 bases and J by 6 bases, with 19 bases left in between. This CDR3 is CASSASTLTSPGELFF. In DNA form, the CDR3 reads TGTGCCAGCAGCGCGTCGACCCTGACGTCACCCGGGGAGCTGTTTTTT.

The rearrangement links TRBV9 to TRBJ2-7; maybe TRBD2 (6 bases). With 2 bases removed from V and 0 bases from J, the gap between germline ends came to 12 bases. The CDR3 contains 15 residues. Germline V gene data show CDR1 as SGDLS and CDR2 as YYNGEE. Here the CDR3 reads CASSVRLEPSYEQYF. Written as DNA, the CDR3 is TGTGCCAGCAGCGTTAGACTAGAGCCCTCCTACGAGCAGTACTTC.

The chain recombines TRBV4-3 with TRBJ2-3; 7 bases map to TRBD1. Germline V gene sequence: CDR1 LGHNA, CDR2 YSLEER. V shed 0 bases and J 2 bases; nucleotides not matched to a gene: 5. The CDR3 is 16 residues long. CDR3 loop: CASSQDQTGFTDTQYF. The CDR3 DNA reads as TGCGCCAGCAGCCAAGATCAGACAGGGTTCACAGATACGCAGTATTTT.

The gene calls are TRBV19 and TRBJ2-5, with D unclear. V was pared by 2 bases and J by 3 bases, with 10 bases between. Germline V gives CDR1 LNHDA, CDR2 SQIVND (reference sequence). This CDR3 region has 14 residues. The DNA of the CDR3 is TGTGCCAGTAGTATATATCACCCGGAAGAGACCCAGTACTTC. It codes for CASSIYHPEETQYF.

The V and J genes are TRBV10-1 and TRBJ2-7; 11 bases are a match to TRBD1. Trimming removed 5 bases from V and 4 bases from J; junction bases left unmatched: 4. This CDR3 spans 14 amino acids. Germline CDR1 reads WNHNN; CDR2 reads SYGVQD (reference sequence). The CDR3 reads CASSSGTGGYEQYF. The CDR3 nucleotides read TGCGCCAGCAGTTCCGGGACAGGGGGTTACGAGCAGTACTTC.

This chain joins TRBV11-2 and TRBJ2-1; 14 bases fit TRBD2. The CDR3 extends over 15 amino acids. After removal of 5 bases from V and 8 bases from J, the junction contained 5 bases not matched to a gene. Looked up from germline, CDR1 is SGHAT and CDR2 is FQNNGV. The CDR3 protein is CASSPGLAGGYEQFF. The CDR3, as DNA: TGTGCCAGCAGCCCCGGACTAGCGGGAGGATATGAGCAGTTCTTC.

CDR3 in amino acids: CASSLIPQGSVNEKLFF. The CDR3 region has the DNA TGTGCCAGCAGCCTAATTCCACAGGGGTCAGTTAATGAAAAACTGTTTTTT. The chain recombines TRBV11-2 with TRBJ1-4, with 7 positions matching TRBD1. Losses at the gene ends were 5 bases for V and 4 bases for J; bases not matched to a gene: 13. The CDR3 is 17 residues long. Germline V CDR1 and CDR2: SGHAT, FQNNGV.

The chain joins TRBV21-1 to TRBJ1-5. TRBV21-1 is a pseudogene. The CDR3 is 16 residues long. For the CDR3, the DNA is TGTGCCAGCAGCTCGCCCCGGGGGATGGGCAATCAGCCCCAGCATTTT. The encoded protein is CASSSPRGMGNQPQHF.

The count of this clone is one. Other DNA sequences in this sample translate to the same CDR3. This sequence joins TRBV28 and TRBJ2-7; no clear D. This CDR3 has 12 residues. V dropped 3 bases and J dropped 4 bases, with 7 bases sitting between them. The germline V gene has CDR1 MDHEN and CDR2 SYDVKM. CDR3 sequence: CASSFPSYEQYF. The CDR3 DNA reads as TGTGCCAGCAGTTTTCCCTCATACGAGCAGTACTTC.